This TCR beta chain was documented in a study of T-cell memory formation after mild COVID-19 listed by TCRdb under 2021. Looking at the study overall: TCR sequence clusters from the two donors were found to be largely donor specific. In a couple of donors, T-cell clones that expanded and contracted after mild COVID-19 were tracked by sequencing TCRalpha and TCRbeta repertoires over time. The cohort comprised two young, previously healthy adult volunteers, one female and one male.

Overall study outcomes, separate from this receptor: Balanced CD4/CD8 phenotypes were observed for clones contracting from day 15 to 85, whereas a bias towards CD4+ was observed for a second wave of clones expanding from day 15 to 37. Some responding clones were detected in pre-infection memory, which suggested that pre-existing cross-reactive memory T cells had joined the SARS-CoV-2 response. Only two mild cases were covered in the study, and larger cohorts including severe cases with pre-infection samples were considered necessary. Contracting CD4+ clones turned up mainly in the CM and EM memory subsets, whereas EMRA was where CD8+ clones were enriched. The second-wave clones that peaked on day 37 were not confirmed to be SARS-CoV-2 specific.

Trimming costs V 3 bases and J 1 base, and their ends lie 12 bases apart. The germline V gene specifies KGHSH as CDR1 and LQKENI as CDR2. The CDR3 runs 15 residues from the cysteine to the phenylalanine. Only the CDR3 portion is preserved as DNA: 45 bases, with reading frame beginning at the first base. Instrument used: Illumina NovaSeq 6000. TCRalpha and TCRbeta cDNA libraries were built by 5'RACE with constant-segment primers, adding sample barcodes and unique molecular identifiers. Trizol reagent was used to extract RNA from every sample. The libraries were amplified in two PCR steps, and the second step added a second sample barcode and Illumina TruSeq adapters. Libraries were sequenced on an Illumina NovaSeq with 2 x 150 bp paired-end reads. The authors' analysis ran thus. Demultiplexing of reads and collapsing into UMI-guided consensus sequences were performed with migec v1.2.7. Using mixcr v2.1.11, UMI consensuses were aligned to TRA and TRB V and J templates and then assembled into clonotypes. A clonotype was counted as expanded or contracted only when both edgeR and NoisET called the clonotype significant, with the noise models trained on biological replicates. For edgeR calls, the cutoffs were a false discovery rate-adjusted p below 0.01 and a log2 fold-change threshold of 1. As an exploratory analysis of dynamics, max-normalized trajectories of the 1000 most abundant clonotypes were examined by PCA with hierarchical clustering. Each responding clone was given a CD4 or CD8 phenotype based on the CD4+ and CD8+ repertoires, which had been sequenced separately. The raw public reads went through TCRdb reprocessing: fastp at Q25, MiXCR clone calling, in-frame beta chains kept. When rows share a CDR3 protein, they turn into one entry using the most common DNA and genes. TCRdb, not the original authors, processed these V and J calls. The table for this sample lists around 140,000 distinct CDR3 sequences; about 19% of them were counted only once. About 2.3% of the sample comes from the top ten.

PBMCs were isolated by Ficoll-Paque density gradient centrifugation. In regard to this clonotype: This clone's antigen is unknown. No much larger clone is present one base from it, and per-base qualities are unavailable.

This TCR derives from an adult woman who had mild COVID-19 (a few samples of this study predate the infection). The sample titles of this study are shuffled in the database, so cell type and time point are left out; the donor was told from shared clones. Rearrangement joined TRBV18 to TRBJ1-1, with the D gene too uncertain to name. Specimen: PBMCs or a T cell subset sorted from them (not recorded which). The nucleotides read TGTGCCAGCTCACCTCAGTTTTCGGGGAACACTGAAGCTTTCTTT. It specifies CASSPQFSGNTEAFF.